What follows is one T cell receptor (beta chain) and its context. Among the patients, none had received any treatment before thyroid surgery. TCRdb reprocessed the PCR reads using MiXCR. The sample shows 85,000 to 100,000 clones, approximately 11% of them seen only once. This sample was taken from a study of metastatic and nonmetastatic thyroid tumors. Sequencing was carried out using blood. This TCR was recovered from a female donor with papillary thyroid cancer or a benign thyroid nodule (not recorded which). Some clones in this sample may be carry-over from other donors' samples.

The CDR3 reads CASSFSDRLSEAFF. The CDR3 nucleotides are TGTGCCAGCAGCTTCAGTGACAGGCTTTCTGAAGCTTTCTTT. V usage is TRBV7-9 and J usage is TRBJ1-1; possible D gene TRBD1, 6 bases. The CDR3 totals 14 residues. The germline V gene encodes CDR1 SEHNR and CDR2 FQNEAQ (reference sequence). Trimming left V 3 bases short and J 6 bases short, with 14 bases between.